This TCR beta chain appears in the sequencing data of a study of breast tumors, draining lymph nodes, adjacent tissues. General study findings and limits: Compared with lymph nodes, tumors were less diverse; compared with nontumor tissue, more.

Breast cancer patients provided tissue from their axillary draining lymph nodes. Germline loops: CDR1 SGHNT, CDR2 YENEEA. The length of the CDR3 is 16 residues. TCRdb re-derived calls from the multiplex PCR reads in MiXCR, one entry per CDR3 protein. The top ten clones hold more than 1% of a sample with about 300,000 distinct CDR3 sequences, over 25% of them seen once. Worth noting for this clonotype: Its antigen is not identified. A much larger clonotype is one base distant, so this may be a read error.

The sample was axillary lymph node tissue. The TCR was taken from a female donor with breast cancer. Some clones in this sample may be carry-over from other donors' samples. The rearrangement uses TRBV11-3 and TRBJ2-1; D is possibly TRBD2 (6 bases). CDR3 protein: CASSLDRRGSYDEQFF. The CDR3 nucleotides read TGTGCCAGCAGCTTAGATAGGCGGGGCTCCTACGATGAGCAGTTCTTC.